The present TCR beta chain was sequenced within a study of T cell responses to AZD1222 COVID-19 vaccine. Notes on the study in general: Possibly, clonal diversity was underestimated; donors were largely white British and included more females.

Clones were read by immunoSEQ multiplex PCR, and TCRdb kept only the in-frame ones, dropping some. The sample lists 95,000 to 100,000 clones, approximately 87% occurring once. This clone has only one observation. Its antigen is not known. V gave up 5 bases and J gave up 0 bases; unmatched junction bases: 3. The CDR3 loop spans 16 amino acids. The germline V gene encodes CDR1 LNHDA and CDR2 SQIVND (reference sequence). Sample: peripheral blood, taken 28 days after the second AZD1222 dose. The sequence was obtained from an adult who received the AZD1222 COVID-19 vaccine. The chain combines TRBV19 with TRBJ2-1; 11 nucleotides line up with TRBD2. The CDR3 protein is CASSFTSGGSYNEQFF. The DNA of the CDR3 is TGTGCCAGTAGTTTTACTAGCGGGGGCTCCTACAATGAGCAGTTCTTC.